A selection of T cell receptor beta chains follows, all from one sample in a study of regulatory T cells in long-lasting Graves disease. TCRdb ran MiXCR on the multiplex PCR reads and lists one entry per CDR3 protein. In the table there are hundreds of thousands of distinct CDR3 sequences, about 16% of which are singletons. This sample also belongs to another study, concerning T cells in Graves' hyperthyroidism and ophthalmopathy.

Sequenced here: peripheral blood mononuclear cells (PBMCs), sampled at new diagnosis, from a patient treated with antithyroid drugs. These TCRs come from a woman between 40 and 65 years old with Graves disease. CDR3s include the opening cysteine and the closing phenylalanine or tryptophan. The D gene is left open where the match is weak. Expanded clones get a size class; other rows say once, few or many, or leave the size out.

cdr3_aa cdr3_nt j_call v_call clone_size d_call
CATSRVVATNEKLFF TGTGCCACCAGCAGAGTGGTTGCAACTAATGAAAAACTGTTTTTT TRBJ1-4 TRBV15 few NA
CASNLGGDPSYNEQFF TGTGCCAGCAACTTAGGTGGGGACCCCTCCTACAATGAGCAGTTCTTC TRBJ2-1 TRBV7-9 many NA
CASSQDYLRGAFF TGTGCCAGCAGCCAAGACTACCTTCGCGGAGCTTTCTTT TRBJ1-1 TRBV14 NA NA
CASSQAPNTEAFF TGTGCCAGCAGCCAAGCCCCGAACACTGAAGCTTTCTTT TRBJ1-1 TRBV14 few NA
CSARDRDGQETQYF TGCAGTGCTAGAGATCGGGACGGACAAGAGACCCAGTACTTC TRBJ2-5 TRBV20-1 many NA
CASSLVRNTGELFF TGTGCCAGCAGCTTAGTTCGGAACACCGGGGAGCTGTTTTTT TRBJ2-2 TRBV7-2 many NA
CASSDGTSDEKLFF TGCGCCAGCAGCGATGGGACATCTGATGAAAAACTGTTTTTT TRBJ1-4 TRBV5-1 many NA
CASCPRINNSPLHF TGTGCCAGCTGTCCGCGGATCAATAATTCACCCCTCCACTTT TRBJ1-6 TRBV2 few NA
CASSQALSGEAYEQYF TGTGCCAGCAGCCAAGCCCTCTCAGGGGAGGCCTACGAGCAGTACTTC TRBJ2-7 TRBV3-1 many NA
CSARPPSGGGNEQFF TGCAGTGCTAGACCCCCCAGCGGGGGAGGGAATGAGCAGTTCTTC TRBJ2-1 TRBV20-1 many TRBD2
CASSPNPGPGEQYF TGTGCCAGCTCACCAAACCCAGGTCCGGGGGAGCAGTACTTC TRBJ2-7 TRBV18 NA NA
CASMRGYYEQYF TGTGCCAGCATGAGGGGGTACTACGAGCAGTACTTC TRBJ2-7 TRBV28 many NA
CASSLDRGGADTQYF TGTGCCAGCAGCCTGGACAGGGGAGGGGCAGATACGCAGTATTTT TRBJ2-3 TRBV5-4 many TRBD1
CASSPAWGDSNQPQHF TGTGCCAGCAGCCCCGCTTGGGGCGATAGCAATCAGCCCCAGCATTTT TRBJ1-5 TRBV28 few NA
CASSLMAGSNTGELFF TGTGCCAGCAGCTTGATGGCGGGCAGCAACACCGGGGAGCTGTTTTTT TRBJ2-2 TRBV27 few NA
CSASSRGSTNEKLFF TGCAGTGCTAGCTCAAGGGGATCAACTAATGAAAAACTGTTTTTT TRBJ1-4 TRBV20-1 NA NA
CASSLTPGANYNEQFF TGTGCCAGCAGCTTAACGCCAGGCGCCAATTACAATGAGCAGTTCTTC TRBJ2-1 TRBV7-3 few NA
CSATLWTSGGYQETQYF TGCAGTGCTACTCTCTGGACTAGCGGGGGGTACCAAGAGACCCAGTACTTC TRBJ2-5 TRBV20-1 NA TRBD2
CASSLSEGSPLHF TGTGCCAGCAGTTTATCCGAGGGATCACCCCTCCACTTT TRBJ1-6 TRBV12-3/TRBV12-4 few NA
CASSLASIPYEQYF TGTGCCAGCAGCTTGGCGTCGATACCCTACGAGCAGTACTTC TRBJ2-7 TRBV5-6 few NA
CASSPLAGTEEKLFF TGCGCCAGCAGCCCCCTTGCAGGGACGGAGGAAAAACTGTTTTTT TRBJ1-4 TRBV5-1 many NA
CASSPRTGDGAGANVLTF TGTGCCAGCAGCCCCCGGACAGGGGATGGGGCTGGGGCCAACGTCCTGACTTTC TRBJ2-6 TRBV2 few TRBD1
CASIGTGPYEQYF TGTGCCAGCATCGGAACAGGGCCCTACGAGCAGTACTTC TRBJ2-7 TRBV27 once NA
CASSQGTRGSPLHF TGTGCCAGCAGCCAAGGGACCAGGGGTTCACCCCTCCACTTT TRBJ1-6 TRBV3-1 many NA
CASSQVGQTITDTQYF TGTGCCAGCAGCCAAGTAGGACAGACCATCACAGATACGCAGTATTTT TRBJ2-3 TRBV14 NA NA
CASSRGDTRIWTQYF TGTGCCAGCAGTCGGGGGGACACAAGGATATGGACCCAGTACTTC TRBJ2-5 TRBV28 few NA
CATSDPLGPQHF TGTGCCACCAGTGACCCGTTGGGACCCCAGCATTTT TRBJ1-5 TRBV24-1 NA NA
CASSQYGAMNTEAFF TGTGCCAGCAGCCAATACGGGGCAATGAACACTGAAGCTTTCTTT TRBJ1-1 TRBV3-1 NA NA
CASDGTSGGEDTQYF TGTGCCAGCGACGGGACTAGCGGGGGTGAAGATACGCAGTATTTT TRBJ2-3 TRBV2 NA TRBD2
CASSLVRGSDSNTEAFF TGCGCCAGCAGCTTGGTTCGGGGTAGTGATTCGAACACTGAAGCTTTCTTT TRBJ1-1 TRBV5-1 few NA
CASSSGSGAGETQYF TGTGCCAGCAGTTCGGGGTCAGGGGCCGGCGAGACCCAGTACTTC TRBJ2-5 TRBV28 many NA
CASSLFGGTALTDTQYF TGTGCCAGCAGTTTATTCGGTGGGACAGCGCTCACAGATACGCAGTATTTT TRBJ2-3 TRBV12-3/TRBV12-4 many TRBD1
CATGSLYEQYF TGCGCCACCGGCAGCCTCTACGAGCAGTACTTC TRBJ2-7 TRBV10-2 NA NA
CASSNTGGNNSPLHF TGTGCCAGTAGTAATACAGGGGGGAATAATTCACCCCTCCACTTT TRBJ1-6 TRBV19 NA TRBD1
CATSRDQIGEF TGTGCCACCAGCAGAGATCAGATCGGCGAATTC TRBJ1-2 TRBV15 NA NA
CASSRAGGPGTGELFF TGTGCCAGCAGTCGAGCGGGGGGGCCAGGCACCGGGGAGCTGTTTTTT TRBJ2-2 TRBV7-2 NA TRBD2
CASSLAAEVGYTF TGTGCCAGCAGCTTGGCAGCGGAGGTAGGCTACACCTTC TRBJ1-2 TRBV5-5 many NA
CASSPPRGDGQFF TGCGCCAGCAGCCCTCCCCGGGGAGATGGGCAGTTCTTC TRBJ2-1 TRBV5-1 NA NA
CASSQGQRYNSPLHF TGTGCCAGCAGCCAAGGACAGCGTTATAATTCACCCCTCCACTTT TRBJ1-6 TRBV3-1 many NA
CASSQGGGTYNEQFF TGTGCCAGCAGCCAAGGCGGGGGGACCTACAATGAGCAGTTCTTC TRBJ2-1 TRBV3-1 many TRBD2
CASRHSPNQPQHF TGTGCCAGCAGACACAGTCCCAATCAGCCCCAGCATTTT TRBJ1-5 TRBV6-1 many NA
CSARAWDRGGEGYTF TGCAGTGCTAGAGCATGGGACAGGGGAGGAGAAGGCTACACCTTC TRBJ1-2 TRBV20-1 many TRBD1
CASSSLRDPGTF TGTGCCAGCAGCTCACTCCGGGACCCAGGAACTTTT TRBJ1-3 TRBV11-2 many NA
CASSSVTGGGEKLFF TGTGCCAGCAGTTCTGTTACAGGGGGAGGTGAAAAACTGTTTTTT TRBJ1-4 TRBV6-5 few TRBD1
CASSLRTSGGTDTQYF TGTGCCAGCAGCCTGCGGACTAGCGGGGGCACAGATACGCAGTATTTT TRBJ2-3 TRBV5-6 few TRBD2
CASSFTSMPNEQFF TGTGCCAGCAGTTTTACTAGTATGCCCAATGAGCAGTTCTTC TRBJ2-1 TRBV7-2 many NA
CAIRNRGLGTGELFF TGTGCCATCAGGAACAGGGGACTTGGCACCGGGGAGCTGTTTTTT TRBJ2-2 TRBV10-3 few NA
CATSSDSPDSPLHF TGTGCCACCAGCAGTGACAGTCCGGATTCACCCCTCCACTTT TRBJ1-6 TRBV15 few NA
CASSLDGELGEQFF TGTGCCAGCAGCTTGGACGGGGAACTTGGTGAGCAGTTCTTC TRBJ2-1 TRBV7-9 NA NA
CASSPPSGVGTEAFF TGTGCCAGCTCACCACCATCGGGAGTCGGCACTGAAGCTTTCTTT TRBJ1-1 TRBV18 NA NA
CATKGWNTGELFF TGCGCCACCAAGGGGTGGAACACCGGGGAGCTGTTTTTT TRBJ2-2 TRBV5-1 NA NA
CATSRAGASNQPQHF TGTGCCACCAGCAGAGCGGGGGCTAGCAATCAGCCCCAGCATTTT TRBJ1-5 TRBV15 many NA
CASSAQQGSTNEKLFF TGTGCCAGCTCTGCCCAGCAGGGATCAACTAATGAAAAACTGTTTTTT TRBJ1-4 TRBV18 many NA
CASSLRLDSYEQYF TGTGCCAGCAGTTTACGACTTGACTCCTACGAGCAGTACTTC TRBJ2-7 TRBV12-3/TRBV12-4 many NA